This T cell receptor (beta chain) was found in a study of cytomegalovirus exposure and HLA in healthy donors. This CDR3 is 18 amino acids long. The V and J ends lost 2 bases and 2 bases respectively, with 21 bases between them. Germline V gives CDR1 SEHNR, CDR2 FQNEAQ (reference sequence). Primers for the PCR totalled 60 Vbeta and 13 Jbeta. This table comes from immunoSEQ multiplex PCR, and its TCRdb copy is limited to in-frame clones, with some not included. The sample records fewer than 200,000 clones, around 80% being singletons. This receptor was taken from a female donor in good health and CMV-seronegative. The V gene is TRBV7-9, the J gene TRBJ1-1; D might be TRBD1 (5 bases). The sequenced sample consisted of PBMCs. CDR3 nucleotide sequence: TGTGCCAGCAGCTTATCCCGAGTGGGGGGAAACTATAACACTGAAGCTTTCTTT. It is translated as CASSLSRVGGNYNTEAFF.